This is a list of T cell receptor beta chains from one sample in a study of response to subunit inactivated influenza vaccine. From the RT-PCR reads, TCRdb called clonotypes with MiXCR, one entry per CDR3 protein. Counted here are about 650,000 distinct CDR3 sequences, about 15% occurring once; the ten biggest clones make up about 7.4%. Sequences were derived from PBMCs from blood, sampled 14 days before vaccination. These receptor sequences come from a man over 45 who received an inactivated influenza vaccine. Each CDR3 is given with its conserved first and last residue. Each record gives: D gene, clone size, V gene, J gene, CDR3 length, CDR3 DNA, CDR3 protein. A D gene is named only where the DNA matches it firmly. The size entry is marked missing in some rows and otherwise reads once, few, many or a size class.

>NA|NA|TRBV4-3|TRBJ2-5|16
TGCGCCAGCAGCCAAGGCACAGTTGAGGGCCAAGAGACCCAGTACTTC
CASSQGTVEGQETQYF
>NA|NA|TRBV15|TRBJ2-3|16
TGTGCCACCAGCAGGGTTGGAGGGCCCCCAAGGGATACGCAGTATTTT
CATSRVGGPPRDTQYF
>NA|few|TRBV12-3/TRBV12-4|TRBJ1-2|15
TGTGCCAGCAGTTTAAATCTTTGGGGGTTCGGTGGCTACACCTTC
CASSLNLWGFGGYTF
>NA|NA|TRBV10-3|TRBJ2-3|14
TGTGCCATCACCCCGGGAGTGCGCACAGATACGCAGTATTTT
CAITPGVRTDTQYF
>NA|NA|TRBV19|TRBJ1-5|16
TGTGCCAGTAGTATAGGGACGGCCCTGGGCAATCAGCCCCAGCATTTT
CASSIGTALGNQPQHF
>NA|NA|TRBV4-3|TRBJ2-5|14
TGCGCCAGCAGCCAAGATAGGAGCAGCCTGGCCCAGTACTTC
CASSQDRSSLAQYF
>NA|NA|TRBV5-1|TRBJ2-1|14
TGCGCCAGCAGCTTTGGAGAGGGGATCAATGAGCAGTTCTTC
CASSFGEGINEQFF
>NA|many|TRBV5-1|TRBJ1-1|16
TGCGCCAGCAGCCGAGGATCCGACCCTGGAAGGACTGAAGCTTTCTTT
CASSRGSDPGRTEAFF
>TRBD1|few|TRBV12-3/TRBV12-4|TRBJ1-1|14
TGTGCCAGCAGCCGACAGGGGACGAACACTGAAGCTTTCTTT
CASSRQGTNTEAFF
>TRBD1|NA|TRBV27|TRBJ2-5|15
TGTGCCAGCAGTTCTCCCCAGGGGGCGCGAGAGACCCAGTACTTC
CASSSPQGARETQYF
>NA|many|TRBV27|TRBJ1-2|13
TGTGCCAGCAGTCGAGGGCCGGCGGATGGCTACACCTTC
CASSRGPADGYTF
>NA|many|TRBV2|TRBJ1-6|13
TGTGCCAGCGGAAGGTTGGAGAATTCACCCCTCCACTTT
CASGRLENSPLHF
>NA|many|TRBV6-5|TRBJ1-4|14
TGTGCCAGCAGTTCCCCCAGGGCGGAAGAAAAACTGTTTTTT
CASSSPRAEEKLFF
>TRBD1|NA|TRBV29-1|TRBJ2-2|15
TGCAGCGTCGAGGGGGCAGCGCTTGGCACCGGGGAGCTGTTTTTT
CSVEGAALGTGELFF
>NA|NA|TRBV6-2/TRBV6-3|TRBJ2-2|14
TGTGCCAGCAACCGTTTCGTCGGCGCCGGGGAGCTGTTTTTT
CASNRFVGAGELFF
>NA|few|TRBV20-1|TRBJ2-3|13
TGCAGTGTTGGTGGGAGTCTGGCAGATACGCAGTATTTT
CSVGGSLADTQYF